Each of the 9 T cell receptor beta chains below was sequenced from the same sample in a study of CD8+ T cells in alopecia areata. cDNA reverse transcribed from extracted RNA served as the sequencing template. The table came from immunoSEQ multiplex PCR; TCRdb's copy has only in-frame clones and leaves some out. Of approximately 280,000 clones listed, about 62% are singletons. Treatment reported: oral pan-JAK inhibitor, 5-10 mg twice daily. The material sequenced was CD4+ T cells sorted from blood, taken at week 24, from a patient treated with tofacitinib. These receptor sequences come from a human donor with alopecia areata.

This clone was seen only a few times. The CDR3 region is CASSPTRGGPVYGYTF. The CDR3, as DNA: TGTGCCAGCAGTCCCACACGTGGGGGGCCAGTCTATGGCTACACCTTC. The genes are TRBV6-6 and TRBJ1-2; weak D call: TRBD1 (6 bases). V lost 5 bases to trimming and J lost 4 bases, with 20 bases between them. Germline V lookup: CDR1 MNHNY, CDR2 SVGAGI (reference sequence). The CDR3 loop spans 16 amino acids.

This clone occurred a few times. The gene calls are TRBV28 and TRBJ1-1, with no clear D. CDR3 length: 12 residues. The germline V gene has CDR1 MDHEN and CDR2 SYDVKM. Trimming cost V 5 bases and J 5 bases, with 9 bases left between them. This chain's CDR3 is CASSPESTEAFF. In nucleotides, the CDR3 is TGTGCCAGCAGTCCCGAGTCAACTGAAGCTTTCTTT.

This clone has a single count. This chain uses TRBV30 with TRBJ2-3; TRBD2 aligns across 7 bases. After removal of 4 bases from V and 2 bases from J, the junction contained 3 bases not matched to a gene. The CDR3 contains 13 residues. Germline CDR1 is GTSNPN and CDR2 is SVGIG (reference sequence). The CDR3 DNA is TGTGCCTGGACGGGGGGAAACACAGATACGCAGTATTTT. Translated, it gives CAWTGGNTDTQYF.

CDR3 in amino acids: CASSPEGGAPSYEQYF. The DNA of the CDR3 is TGCGCCAGCAGCCCCGAGGGGGGGGCCCCTTCCTACGAGCAGTACTTC. The chain employs TRBV5-1 and TRBJ2-7, with a possible D match to TRBD2 (7 bases). Trimming removed 4 bases at V and 1 base at J, with 18 bases between. The CDR3 length is 16 residues. Germline CDR1 SGHRS, CDR2 YFSETQ. The full variable domain, rest sourced from reference TRBV5-1 and TRBJ2-7, is KAGVTQTPRYLIKTRGQQVTLSCSPISGHRSVSWYQQTPGQGLQFLFEYFSETQRNKGNFPGRFSGRQFSNSRSEMNVSTLELGDSALYLCASSPEGGAPSYEQYFGPGTRLTVT.

In this sample, this clone turned up once. V gene TRBV30 combines with J gene TRBJ2-1; weak D call: TRBD1 (5 bases). The CDR3 spans 14 residues. Germline CDR1 is GTSNPN and CDR2 is SVGIG (reference sequence). V lost 5 bases, J lost 1 base, and 12 bases lay in between. The CDR3 DNA reads as TGTGCCTGGGTCAAAGACAGTTCCTACAATGAGCAGTTCTTC. It encodes CAWVKDSSYNEQFF. Using reference TRBV30 and TRBJ2-1 for the parts outside the CDR3, the full variable domain is SQTIHQWPATLVQPVGSPLSLECTVEGTSNPNLYWYRQAAGRGLQLLFYSVGIGQISSEVPQNLSASRPQDRQFILSSKKLLLSDSGFYLCAWVKDSSYNEQFFGPGTRLTVL.

The rearrangement links TRBV10-3 to TRBJ1-5; no clear D gene. Trimming took off 10 bases at V and 5 bases at J, with 18 bases between the two ends. The CDR3 length is 14 residues. CDR1 and CDR2 (germline): ENHRY, SYGVKD. The CDR3 nucleotides read TGTGCCACTACGGGCACAGCGAGCGATCAGCCCCAGCATTTT. Translating it yields CATTGTASDQPQHF.

The DNA of the CDR3 is TGTGCCAGCAGCTTAGATGCGGCAGGGGGTGGCTACACCTTC. Translation: CASSLDAAGGGYTF. The chain uses TRBV7-6 and TRBJ1-2, with TRBD1 matching over 7 bases. Looked up from germline, CDR1 is SGHVS and CDR2 is FNYEAQ. V lost 1 base to trimming and J lost 7 bases; unmatched junction nucleotides: 6. The CDR3 totals 14 residues.

This clone was counted between two and nine times. The V and J genes are TRBV7-9 and TRBJ1-3; D is unresolved. The germline V gene has CDR1 SEHNR and CDR2 FQNEAQ (reference sequence). This CDR3 is 15 amino acids long. The ends were cut back, 4 bases at V and 1 base at J, with 11 bases in the middle. For the CDR3, the DNA is TGTGCCAGCAGCTCTACTGGGGATTCTGGAAACACCATATATTTT. Protein product: CASSSTGDSGNTIYF.

J is TRBJ2-2 and V is TRBV13; D not resolved. V was cut by 4 bases and J by 2 bases, with 5 bases left in between. CDR3 size: 13 residues. Germline V gene sequence: CDR1 PRHDT, CDR2 FYEKMQ (reference sequence). CDR3 DNA: TGTGCCAGCAGCTCCAAAAACACCGGGGAGCTGTTTTTT. It codes for CASSSKNTGELFF.